The next 32 T cell receptor beta chains were all read from a single sample in a study of OX40 agonist ivuxolimab in advanced cancers. Generated by immunoSEQ multiplex PCR, the TCRdb table keeps only in-frame clones and is missing some. Found here are some 35,000 clones, more than 60% of them singletons; the top ten hold 9.5% to 12%. The specimen was CD4+ or CD8+ T cells sorted from blood, collected in a trial of the OX40 agonist ivuxolimab. All receptors derive from an adult with an advanced solid tumor such as melanoma, head and neck, liver or kidney cancer.

The chain is built from TRBV7-9 and TRBJ2-5; no reliable D call. Trimming removed 5 bases from V and 7 bases from J, with 11 bases in between. Germline V CDR1 and CDR2: SEHNR, FQNEAQ (reference sequence). The CDR3 has 12 residues. For the CDR3, the DNA is TGTGCCAGCAGCGCTAACCTGGGGACCCAGTACTTC. It translates to CASSANLGTQYF.

As concerns this clone: Germline and junction disagree at one end, which may indicate a read error. V is TRBV29-1 and J is TRBJ1-4, with TRBD1 as a possible D gene (6 bases). CDR3 length equals 13 residues. Germline CDR1 is SQVTM and CDR2 is ANQGSEA. This chain's CDR3 is CSVKGQPNKKLFF. The DNA of the CDR3 is TGCAGCGTTAAGGGACAACCTAATAAAAAACTGTTTTTT.

The chain carries TRBV9 and TRBJ1-2; a weak D match, TRBD1 (5 bases). Per the germline V gene, CDR1 is SGDLS and CDR2 is YYNGEE. The germline V and J ends were trimmed by 0 bases and 8 bases, with 11 bases remaining between them. The CDR3 is 13 residues long. Written as DNA, the CDR3 is TGTGCCAGCAGCGTAGGGGGGAGTTGGGGCTACACCTTC. Amino acids: CASSVGGSWGYTF.

The V call is TRBV6-1, the J call TRBJ2-6; D unclear. The germline gives CDR1 MNHNS, CDR2 SASEGT. The CDR3 is made up of 15 amino acids. V lost 2 bases, J lost 2 bases, and 7 bases lay in between. The CDR3 coding sequence is TGTGCCAGCAGTGAAACGCGCGCTGGGGCCAACGTCCTGACTTTC. Translating gives CASSETRAGANVLTF.

The rearrangement joins TRBV6-6 to TRBJ1-2; 7 bases align to TRBD1. The V and J ends lost 6 bases and 3 bases, in that order; junction bases with no gene match: 10. Germline CDR1 and CDR2: MNHNY and SVGAGI (reference sequence). CDR3 length: 15 residues. This chain's CDR3 is CASRDRDRDYYGYTF. In DNA, the CDR3 is TGTGCCAGCAGAGACAGGGATAGGGACTACTATGGCTACACCTTC.

V and J are TRBV14 and TRBJ2-3; no firm D call. Between the trimmed V and J ends, which lost 1 base and 8 bases, there was a span of 10 bases. The CDR3 runs 13 residues. CDR1 is SGHDN and CDR2 is FVKESK in the germline V gene. This chain's CDR3 is CASSQGLGFTQYF. CDR3 DNA sequence: TGTGCCAGCAGCCAAGGTTTGGGTTTTACGCAGTATTTT.

The rearrangement joins TRBV5-5 to TRBJ1-3; 10 nucleotides match TRBD1. Looked up from germline, CDR1 is SGHKS and CDR2 is YYEKEE (reference sequence). V dropped 0 bases and J dropped 7; count of bases not matched to a gene: 4. The CDR3 length is 15 residues. The CDR3 DNA reads as TGTGCCAGCAGCTTGGGGGGACAGGGGATGAACACCATATATTTT. Encoded protein: CASSLGGQGMNTIYF. Together with reference TRBV5-5 and TRBJ1-3, the CDR3 gives the full variable domain: DAGVTQSPTHLIKTRGQQVTLRCSPISGHKSVSWYQQVLGQGPQFIFQYYEKEERGRGNFPDRFSARQFPNYSSELNVNALLLGDSALYLCASSLGGQGMNTIYFGEGSWLTVV.

The gene calls are TRBV21-1 and TRBJ2-3. TRBV21-1 is deemed a pseudogene. The CDR3 runs 15 residues. The CDR3 region is CASSKPGVWTDTQYF. The CDR3 DNA reads TGTGCCAGCAGCAAACCGGGCGTGTGGACAGATACGCAGTATTTT.

J is TRBJ2-3 and V is TRBV2; TRBD2 agrees at 11 bases. V lost 6 bases to trimming and J lost 5 bases; unmatched junction nucleotides: 7. The CDR3 length is 15 residues. The germline gives CDR1 SNHLY, CDR2 FYNNEI. CDR3 protein: CASRLSGGAVDTQYF. For the CDR3, the DNA is TGTGCCAGCAGACTTAGCGGGGGGGCGGTAGATACGCAGTATTTT.

The V and J genes are TRBV5-1 and TRBJ2-7, with 10 bases identical to TRBD1. Per germline, CDR1 SGHRS and CDR2 YFSETQ. This CDR3 has 14 amino acids. Trimming removed 2 bases from V and 4 bases from J; junction bases left unmatched: 3. The CDR3 bases are TGCGCCAGCAGCTTCCGGGACAGGGGTTACGAGCAGTACTTC. Translation: CASSFRDRGYEQYF. The full variable domain, rest sourced from reference TRBV5-1 and TRBJ2-7, is KAGVTQTPRYLIKTRGQQVTLSCSPISGHRSVSWYQQTPGQGLQFLFEYFSETQRNKGNFPGRFSGRQFSNSRSEMNVSTLELGDSALYLCASSFRDRGYEQYFGPGTRLTVT.

The V gene is TRBV28, the J gene TRBJ1-1, with D hard to call. CDR1 MDHEN and CDR2 SYDVKM come from the germline V gene. V lost 4 bases to trimming and J lost 4 bases, with 16 bases between them. The CDR3 runs to 15 residues. The CDR3 nucleotides read TGTGCCAGCAGTTCACGGGCCTCGTGGGGCACTGAAGCTTTCTTT. Its protein is CASSSRASWGTEAFF.

CDR3 nucleotides: TGTGCCAGCAGTTATGTGGGAGCGGGGTACAGCAAGGAGCAGTACTTC. Its protein product is CASSYVGAGYSKEQYF. The genes are TRBV6-5 and TRBJ2-7; the match to TRBD2 covers 7 bases. There are 16 residues in the CDR3. CDR1 is MNHEY and CDR2 is SVGAGI in the germline V gene. With V trimmed by 3 bases and J by 7 bases, 15 bases remained unmatched.

The chain employs TRBV7-6 and TRBJ1-1; TRBD1 matches at 8 bases. This CDR3 region has 15 residues. The germline V gene has CDR1 SGHVS and CDR2 FNYEAQ. The junction had 7 bases not matched to a gene; V was cut back by 1 base and J by 6 bases. The CDR3 region is CASSLEREQGAEAFF. CDR3 bases: TGTGCCAGCAGCTTAGAACGAGAACAGGGGGCTGAAGCTTTCTTT.

This clone has a handful of counts. The chain carries TRBV10-3 and TRBJ1-1, with TRBD1 as a possible D gene (5 bases). This CDR3 has 14 amino acids. V lost 4 bases to trimming and J lost 2 bases, with 11 bases between them. CDR1 and CDR2 from the germline V gene are ENHRY and SYGVKD. CDR3 coding DNA: TGTGCCATCAGTGCCGACAGACCTAACACTGAAGCTTTCTTT. Residues: CAISADRPNTEAFF.

The chain is built from TRBV6-1 and TRBJ1-3, with D tentatively TRBD1 (5 bases). Germline values: CDR1 MNHNS, CDR2 SASEGT. The CDR3 contains 16 residues. The V gene lost 2 bases and the J gene lost 1 base, with 12 bases spanning the gap. The CDR3 spells CASSESEGISGNTIYF. Here the CDR3 DNA reads TGTGCCAGCAGTGAATCGGAGGGGATTTCTGGAAACACCATATATTTT.

The chain uses TRBV19 and TRBJ1-1; TRBD1 might be the D (6 bases). There are 13 residues in the CDR3. Germline CDR1 is LNHDA and CDR2 is SQIVND (reference sequence). Trimming took off 4 bases at V and 7 bases at J, with 13 bases between the two ends. DNA of the CDR3: TGTGCCAGTAGTACTCTCGACAGGAGTGAAGCTTTCTTT. As protein: CASSTLDRSEAFF.

This chain links TRBV29-1 with TRBJ2-2, with D tentatively TRBD1 (6 bases). Germline CDR1 is SQVTM and CDR2 is ANQGSEA. The CDR3 has 13 residues. Trimming took off 5 bases at V and 0 bases at J, with 7 bases between the two ends. The CDR3, as DNA: TGCAGCGTTTGGACAGCGAACACCGGGGAGCTGTTTTTT. Amino acids: CSVWTANTGELFF.

The genes are TRBV19 and TRBJ1-1, with unresolved D. Germline CDR1 LNHDA, CDR2 SQIVND (reference sequence). CDR3 length: 13 residues. V lost 3 bases and J lost 1, with 6 bases in between. CDR3 amino acids: CASSIPGNTEAFF. CDR3 nucleotides: TGTGCCAGTAGTATCCCAGGGAACACTGAAGCTTTCTTT. Full variable domain (remainder filled in from reference TRBV19 and TRBJ1-1): DGGITQSPKYLFRKEGQNVTLSCEQNLNHDAMYWYRQDPGQGLRLIYYSQIVNDFQKGDIAEGYSVSREKKESFPLTVTSAQKNPTAFYLCASSIPGNTEAFFGQGTRLTVV.

V is TRBV6-6 and J is TRBJ2-7; D perhaps matches TRBD2 (5 bases). Germline values: CDR1 MNHNY, CDR2 SVGAGI (reference sequence). Trimming took off 2 bases at V and 2 bases at J, with 10 bases between the two ends. The CDR3 extends over 14 amino acids. CDR3 DNA sequence: TGTGCCAGCAGTTACGGAGCTAGCCCCTACGAGCAGTACTTC. Its protein product is CASSYGASPYEQYF.

The chain employs TRBV29-1 and TRBJ2-1, with no clear D. Germline CDR1 is SQVTM and CDR2 is ANQGSEA. Trimming stripped 8 bases from V and 8 bases from J, with 16 bases between. The CDR3 sequence is 12 residues long. CDR3 sequence (DNA): TGCAGCACCGAAACGGTGTCAGATGAGCAGTTCTTC. It specifies CSTETVSDEQFF.

V usage is TRBV19 and J usage is TRBJ1-1; no reliable D call. Trimming removed 4 bases from V and 0 bases from J, with 9 bases in between. Germline V lookup: CDR1 LNHDA, CDR2 SQIVND (reference sequence). CDR3 length: 14 residues. The CDR3 protein is CASSKVQLNTEAFF. CDR3 in DNA: TGTGCCAGTAGTAAGGTTCAGTTGAACACTGAAGCTTTCTTT.

V usage is TRBV7-6 and J usage is TRBJ2-2; 15 nucleotides line up with TRBD2. The CDR3 loop spans 15 amino acids. CDR1 and CDR2 from the germline V gene are SGHVS and FNYEAQ. V shed 6 bases and J 6 bases; nucleotides not matched to a gene: 2. CDR3 loop: CASRRTSGGAGELFF. CDR3 coding DNA: TGTGCCAGCAGGCGGACTAGCGGGGGGGCCGGGGAGCTGTTTTTT.

This chain joins TRBV18 and TRBJ1-5, with D hard to call. Germline CDR1 and CDR2: KGHSH and LQKENI. Trimming took off 6 bases at V and 7 bases at J, with 13 bases between the two ends. The CDR3 has 13 residues. The CDR3 here is CASSSQTRQPQHF. The CDR3 DNA is TGTGCCAGCTCCTCCCAAACCCGGCAGCCCCAGCATTTT. Full variable domain (rest looked up from reference TRBV18 and TRBJ1-5): NAGVMQNPRHLVRRRGQEARLRCSPMKGHSHVYWYRQLPEEGLKFMVYLQKENIIDESGMPKERFSAEFPKEGPSILRIQQVVRGDSAAYFCASSSQTRQPQHFGDGTRLSIL.

This clone has more than one count but fewer than ten. In nucleotides, the CDR3 is TGTGCCAGCAGTGTGTCTTACAATCAGCCCCAGCATTTT. It translates to CASSVSYNQPQHF. The chain combines TRBV2 with TRBJ1-5; D unclear. This CDR3 is 13 amino acids long. With 4 bases removed from V and 3 bases from J, the gap between germline ends came to 7 bases. CDR1 SNHLY and CDR2 FYNNEI come from the germline V gene.

This clone showed up just once. The chain is built from TRBV5-1 and TRBJ1-1; no reliable D call. V lost 0 bases, J lost 0 bases, and 6 bases lay in between. The CDR3 covers 14 residues. Germline-derived CDR1 and CDR2 are SGHRS and YFSETQ. CDR3 coding DNA: TGCGCCAGCAGCTTGGAGACCATGAACACTGAAGCTTTCTTT. This sequence encodes CASSLETMNTEAFF.

This clone occurred a few times. The chain carries TRBV28 and TRBJ2-5, with a tentative D call TRBD1 (5 bases). Deletions cut 6 bases from V and 1 base from J, with 9 bases between. This CDR3 has 13 amino acids. Germline V gene sequence: CDR1 MDHEN, CDR2 SYDVKM. The CDR3 here is CASSLDSQETQYF. For the CDR3, the DNA is TGTGCCAGCAGCTTAGACAGCCAAGAGACCCAGTACTTC.

This clone was found a few times. The chain links TRBV15 to TRBJ1-1; D is undetermined. Trimming pared 5 bases from V and 0 bases from J, leaving 10 bases between. This CDR3 spans 14 amino acids. In germline, CDR1 is LNHNV, CDR2 YYDKDF (reference sequence). For the CDR3, the DNA is TGTGCCACCAGCCCCCTAGACATGAACACTGAAGCTTTCTTT. Residues: CATSPLDMNTEAFF. The full variable domain, rest sourced from reference TRBV15 and TRBJ1-1, is DAMVIQNPRYQVTQFGKPVTLSCSQTLNHNVMYWYQQKSSQAPKLLFHYYDKDFNNEADTPDNFQSRRPNTSFCFLDIRSPGLGDTAMYLCATSPLDMNTEAFFGQGTRLTVV.

The chain carries TRBV5-1 and TRBJ2-7, with 15 bases fitting TRBD2. Germline trimming cut 4 bases from V and 1 base from J; bases unmatched to any gene: 3. The CDR3 consists of 16 residues. The germline V gene has CDR1 SGHRS and CDR2 YFSETQ. Written as DNA, the CDR3 is TGCGCCAGCAGCCCGGGACTAGCGGGGGGTTCCTACGAGCAGTACTTC. Its protein product is CASSPGLAGGSYEQYF.

J is TRBJ2-3 and V is TRBV5-1, with D perhaps matching TRBD2 (6 bases). CDR3 length equals 13 residues. Per the germline V gene, CDR1 is SGHRS and CDR2 is YFSETQ. The germline V and J ends were trimmed by 4 bases and 3 bases, with 9 bases remaining between them. Written as DNA, the CDR3 is TGCGCCAGCAGCCCCGGGACTACAGATACGCAGTATTTT. Protein product: CASSPGTTDTQYF. Drawing the rest from reference TRBV5-1 and TRBJ2-3, the complete variable domain is KAGVTQTPRYLIKTRGQQVTLSCSPISGHRSVSWYQQTPGQGLQFLFEYFSETQRNKGNFPGRFSGRQFSNSRSEMNVSTLELGDSALYLCASSPGTTDTQYFGPGTRLTVL.

In DNA, the CDR3 is TGTGCCAGCAGACGCGGACAAGATGGCGGGTATGGCTACACCTTC. Translation gives CASRRGQDGGYGYTF. The V and J genes are TRBV6-6 and TRBJ1-2; D is possibly TRBD1 (5 bases). Germline values: CDR1 MNHNY, CDR2 SVGAGI (reference sequence). The V and J ends lost 6 bases and 5 bases respectively, with 19 bases between them. The CDR3 has 15 amino acids.

The V gene is TRBV7-9, the J gene TRBJ1-6; TRBD1 matches at 7 bases. V shed 4 bases, J shed 10 bases, and the junction held 13 bases outside the gene matches. This CDR3 contains 16 residues. Germline CDR1 reads SEHNR; CDR2 reads FQNEAQ (reference sequence). CDR3 amino acids: CASSSPITGVGSPLHF. The CDR3 DNA reads TGTGCCAGCAGCTCCCCTATAACAGGGGTAGGGTCACCCCTCCACTTT. The full variable domain, in which reference TRBV7-9 and TRBJ1-6 provide the parts outside the CDR3, is DTGVSQNPRHKITKRGQNVTFRCDPISEHNRLYWYRQTLGQGPEFLTYFQNEAQLEKSRLLSDRFSAERPKGSFSTLEIQRTEQGDSAMYLCASSSPITGVGSPLHFGNGTRLTVT.

This clone was detected only a few times. The chain couples TRBV10-3 to TRBJ2-7; D uncertain. The germline V and J ends were trimmed by 11 bases and 0 bases, with 14 bases remaining between them. Germline CDR1 and CDR2: ENHRY and SYGVKD. The CDR3 runs 13 residues. CDR3: CALGTVDSYEQYF. The CDR3 DNA is TGTGCCCTAGGCACAGTTGACTCCTACGAGCAGTACTTC.